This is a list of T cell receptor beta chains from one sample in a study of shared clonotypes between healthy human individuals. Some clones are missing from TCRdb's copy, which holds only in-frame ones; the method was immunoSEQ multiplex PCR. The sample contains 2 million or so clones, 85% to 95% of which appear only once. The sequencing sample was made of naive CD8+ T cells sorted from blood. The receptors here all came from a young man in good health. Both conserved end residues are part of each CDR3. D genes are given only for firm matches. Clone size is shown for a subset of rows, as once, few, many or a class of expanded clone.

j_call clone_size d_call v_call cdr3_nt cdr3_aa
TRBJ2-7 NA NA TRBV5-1 TGCGCCAGCAGCCCAACCGGGTGGGGACGACGGGACTCCTACGAGCAGTACTTC CASSPTGWGRRDSYEQYF
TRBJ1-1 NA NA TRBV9 TGTGCCAGCAGCGTATGGTTGAACACTGAAGCTTTCTTT CASSVWLNTEAFF
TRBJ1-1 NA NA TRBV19 TGTGCCAGTAGTATAAGATCCGGGGGCACTGAAGCTTTCTTT CASSIRSGGTEAFF
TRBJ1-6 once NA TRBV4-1 TGCGCCAGCAGCCAAATCTTCGGGGAACCCCCCCTCCACTTT CASSQIFGEPPLHF
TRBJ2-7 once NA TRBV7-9 TGTGCCAGCAGCTCGGAGCTAGCGCTTTCCTACGAGCAGTACTTC CASSSELALSYEQYF
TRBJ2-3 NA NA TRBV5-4 TGTGCCAGCAGCTACAACCTGGGGGCAGATACGCAGTATTTT CASSYNLGADTQYF
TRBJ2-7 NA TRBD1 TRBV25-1 TGTGCCAGCAGCCCCGGGACAGACCCGGAGGACTTC CASSPGTDPEDF
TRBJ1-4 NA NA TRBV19 TGTGCCAGTAGTATTTTGGGGGCCGGTGAAAAACTGTTTTTT CASSILGAGEKLFF
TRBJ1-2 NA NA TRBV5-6 TGTGCCAGCAGCTTGGGAACCAACAACTATGGCTACACCTTC CASSLGTNNYGYTF
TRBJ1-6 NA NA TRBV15 TGTGCCACCAGCAGAGATCGGGGGCGAAATTCACCCCTCCACTTT CATSRDRGRNSPLHF
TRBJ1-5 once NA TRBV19 TGTGCCAGTAGTATTAGGGACTTTAATCAGCCCCAGCATTTT CASSIRDFNQPQHF
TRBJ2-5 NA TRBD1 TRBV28 TGTGCCAGCAGTTTATCAGACAGGGCGTCCGAGACCCAGTACTTC CASSLSDRASETQYF
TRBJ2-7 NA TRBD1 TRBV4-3 TGCGCCAGCAGCCAAGAGACAGGGGAGGCTTCCTACGAGCAGTACTTC CASSQETGEASYEQYF
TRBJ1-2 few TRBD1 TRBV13 TGTGCCAGCAGCGGGACAGGGATTTATGGCTACACCTTC CASSGTGIYGYTF
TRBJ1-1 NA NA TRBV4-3 TGCGCCAGCAGCCAAGAGATCCCCGATAGGGGTTGGGACACTGAAGCTTTCTTT CASSQEIPDRGWDTEAFF
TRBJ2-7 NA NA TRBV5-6 TGTGCCAGCAGCTTGAGTGGCAGGGTCTTCGACGAGCAGTACTTC CASSLSGRVFDEQYF
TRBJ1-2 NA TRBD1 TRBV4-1 TGCGCCAGCAGCCCCCTGGAGGGGGCAGCCTATGGCTACACCTTC CASSPLEGAAYGYTF
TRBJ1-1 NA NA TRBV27 TGTGCCAGCAGTTCGGCGCGGGGACACACTGAAGCTTTCTTT CASSSARGHTEAFF
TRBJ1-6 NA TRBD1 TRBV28 TGTGCCAGCAGTTTTGGGACAGATAATTCACCCCTCCACTTT CASSFGTDNSPLHF
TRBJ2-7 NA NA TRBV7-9 TGTGCCAGCAGCACCGCAGTGGGGAGGTACGAGCAGTACTTC CASSTAVGRYEQYF
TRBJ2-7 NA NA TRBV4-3 TGCGCCAGCAGCCAAGATACTGGGGACGAGCAGTACTTC CASSQDTGDEQYF
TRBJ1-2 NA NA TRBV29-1 TGCAGCGTTGAACAGGGCAACGGCTACACCTTC CSVEQGNGYTF
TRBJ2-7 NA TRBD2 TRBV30 TGTGCCTTGCCACCTGGGGGGGACTACGAGCAGTACTTC CALPPGGDYEQYF
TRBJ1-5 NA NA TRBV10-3 TGTGCCATCTTAGGGGCGGCAGATTGGCCCCAGCATTTT CAILGAADWPQHF
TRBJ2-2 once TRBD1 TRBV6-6 TGTGCCAGCAGTGACAGGGCAGTGCGGACCGGGGAGCTGTTTTTT CASSDRAVRTGELFF
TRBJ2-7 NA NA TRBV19 TGTGCCAGTAGTATAGTTACGGGGGCCTACGAGCAGTACTTC CASSIVTGAYEQYF
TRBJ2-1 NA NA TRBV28 TGTGCCAGCAGTTTTGGCATCCCCCAGGAGCAGTTCTTC CASSFGIPQEQFF
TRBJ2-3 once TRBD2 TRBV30 TGTGCCTGGGAAGCAGGGAGGGGTACAGATACGCAGTATTTT CAWEAGRGTDTQYF
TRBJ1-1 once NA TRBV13 TGTGCCAGCAACATCAAGGGGGGGACTGAAGCTTTCTTT CASNIKGGTEAFF
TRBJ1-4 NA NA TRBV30 TGTGCCTGGGCCTTGGGGGCGTATGAAAAACTGTTTTTT CAWALGAYEKLFF
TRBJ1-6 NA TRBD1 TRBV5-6 TGTGCCAGCAGCTGGGGGACAGGCGGGAATTCACCCCTCCACTTT CASSWGTGGNSPLHF
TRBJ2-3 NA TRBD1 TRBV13 TGTGCCAGCAGCTCACTAACCGACAGGGCTACTAGCACAGATACGCAGTATTTT CASSSLTDRATSTDTQYF
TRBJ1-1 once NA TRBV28 TGTGCCAGCGTACGGGGGGCCAACACTGAAGCTTTCTTT CASVRGANTEAFF
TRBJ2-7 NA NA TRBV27 TGTGCCAGCAGGGGGGACTCCTACGAGCAGTACTTC CASRGDSYEQYF
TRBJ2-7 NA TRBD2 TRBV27 TGTGCCAGCAGTCCACAGACTAGCGGGATGTACGAGCAGTACTTC CASSPQTSGMYEQYF
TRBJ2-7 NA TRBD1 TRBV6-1 TGTGCCAGCAATTCCTTCGACAGGGTGGACTACGAGCAGTACTTC CASNSFDRVDYEQYF
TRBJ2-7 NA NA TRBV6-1 TGTGCCAGCAGTTTTCCCGGAACGGCCTACGAGCAGTACTTC CASSFPGTAYEQYF
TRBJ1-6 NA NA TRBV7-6 TGTGCCAGCAGCTTACAGGGAGATTCACCCCTCCACTTT CASSLQGDSPLHF
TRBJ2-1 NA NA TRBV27 TGTGCCAGCAGTGTCCGGGCGGTTAATGAGCAGTTCTTC CASSVRAVNEQFF
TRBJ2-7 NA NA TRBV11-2 TGTGCCAGCAGCTCCGGAAAGTTCGAGCAGTACTTC CASSSGKFEQYF
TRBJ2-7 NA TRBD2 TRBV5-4 TGTGCCAGCAGCCCGAGCGGGGGGGCACCCCACGAGCAGTACTTC CASSPSGGAPHEQYF
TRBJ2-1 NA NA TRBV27 TGTGCCAGCAGTCTAGGGGATGAGCAGTTCTTC CASSLGDEQFF
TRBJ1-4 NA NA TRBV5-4 TGTGCCAGCAGCCTGGGATCGGGGGACGAAAAACTGTTTTTT CASSLGSGDEKLFF
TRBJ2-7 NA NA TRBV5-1 TGCGCCAGCAGCTGGGAACAGGAATATTCTTACGAGCAGTACTTC CASSWEQEYSYEQYF
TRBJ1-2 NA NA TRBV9 TGTGCCAGCAGCGTAGGTATTAACTATGGCTACACCTTC CASSVGINYGYTF
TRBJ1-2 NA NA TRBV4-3 TGCGCCAGCAGCCAAGATAGCCAGCCCGGGGTGTGGGGGTATGGCTACACCTTC CASSQDSQPGVWGYGYTF
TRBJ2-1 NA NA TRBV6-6 TGTGCCAGCGCCTACAATGAGCAGTTCTTC CASAYNEQFF
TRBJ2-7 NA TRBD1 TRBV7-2 TGTGCCAGCAGCTTTGCGACAGGGGACTACGAGCAGTACTTC CASSFATGDYEQYF
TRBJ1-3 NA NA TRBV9 TGTGCCAGCAGCGTAGTCGCCTCTGGAAACACCATATATTTT CASSVVASGNTIYF
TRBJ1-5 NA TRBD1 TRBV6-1 TGTGCCAGCAGTGTAGGCAGGGGGCACAGCAATCAGCCCCAGCATTTT CASSVGRGHSNQPQHF
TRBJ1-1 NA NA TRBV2 TGTGCCAGCAGTGGTAGGGGGGGCTTTGAAGCTTTCTTT CASSGRGGFEAFF
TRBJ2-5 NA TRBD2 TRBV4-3 TGCGCCAGCAGCCAAGATATCGGGGCGGGAGCCCAAGAGACCCAGTACTTC CASSQDIGAGAQETQYF
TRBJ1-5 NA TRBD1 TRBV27 TGTGCCAGCAGTTCTGGGACAGGGGGCGATCAGCCCCAGCATTTT CASSSGTGGDQPQHF
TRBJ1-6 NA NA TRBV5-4 TGTGCCAGCAGCTTGGAAGAAAGCTCCTATAATTCACCCCTCCACTTT CASSLEESSYNSPLHF
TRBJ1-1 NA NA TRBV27 TGTGCCAGCAGTTTATCGCTAGGGTTTGGTATCGCTTTCTTT CASSLSLGFGIAFF
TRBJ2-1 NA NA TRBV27 TGTGCCAGCAGTCAAGGGGGAGTCTACAATGAGCAGTTCTTC CASSQGGVYNEQFF
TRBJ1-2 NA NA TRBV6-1 TGTGCCAGCAGTGAAGCGCTTCTTGTATCGGTATATGGCTACACCTTC CASSEALLVSVYGYTF
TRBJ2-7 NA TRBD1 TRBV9 TGTGCCAGCAGCGTCTCCGGGACAGGGGCCCACGAGCAGTACTTC CASSVSGTGAHEQYF
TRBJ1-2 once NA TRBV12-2 TGTGCAAGTCGCGACAAGGCTGGCTACACCTTC CASRDKAGYTF